This T cell receptor beta chain appears in the sequencing data of a study of radiation and T cells in renal cell carcinoma. Study-level results: In blood, top tumor clones expanded by 2 weeks, shrinking by 4.

Time point of the sample: blood 4 weeks post-SBRT, at nephrectomy. Treatment of the sample: 15 Gy SBRT to primary tumor, nephrectomy 4 weeks later. This table comes from immunoSEQ multiplex PCR, and its TCRdb copy is limited to in-frame clones, with some not included. The table shows around 180,000 clones, with less than 90% occurring only once. Details on this clone: Its antigen is not known.

The CDR3 spans 14 residues. Per germline, CDR1 GTSNPN and CDR2 SVGIG (reference sequence). Trimming cost V 2 bases and J 9 bases; bases outside gene matches: 10. The input for sequencing was blood, taken from a patient whose treatment included radiotherapy and nephrectomy. The rearrangement uses TRBV30 and TRBJ2-1, with 7 positions matching TRBD1. This receptor was identified in a woman in her fifties or sixties with renal cell carcinoma. CDR3 nucleotide sequence: TGTGCCTGGAGTCCCAGACAGGGTGAGGGTGAGCAGTTCTTC. Translation: CAWSPRQGEGEQFF.